This T cell receptor beta chain originates from a study of cytomegalovirus exposure and HLA in healthy donors. All donors participated as healthy donors of bone marrow. The germline V and J ends were trimmed by 4 bases and 2 bases, with 8 bases remaining between them. CDR1 is LGHNA and CDR2 is YSLEER in the germline V gene. This CDR3 has 13 amino acids. Details on this clone: The antigen remains undetermined.

Regarding the study as a whole: Later on, a genetic analysis was performed. It linked a missense variant in DCLRE1C with V- and J-gene trimming of TCR beta. TCR beta chains numbering about 160 were designated cytomegalovirus-associated.

The primer mix had 60 Vbeta and 13 Jbeta primers. Produced via immunoSEQ multiplex PCR; TCRdb's table is partial and in-frame only. Altogether roughly 160,000 clones are present, just under 80% being singletons, with the ten largest covering over 2.5%. This receptor was taken from a woman in her 50s in good health and CMV-seropositive. The chain couples TRBV4-3 to TRBJ1-2, with D possibly TRBD1 on 5 matching bases. The sequencing input was PBMCs. CDR3 sequence (DNA): TGCGCCAGCAGCCCAGACAGAAACTATGGCTACACCTTC. It yields the protein CASSPDRNYGYTF.